This T cell receptor beta chain was recovered during a study of monozygotic twins with inflammatory bowel disease. Study-level findings and limits: Other individuals had fewer clonotypes in common with IBD patients than with healthy twins, especially with disease activity. Healthy co-twins exceeded IBD patients in TCRbeta diversity as measured by inverse Simpson.

Whole blood served as the source of total RNA, and no T cell sorting took place. Germline V CDR1 and CDR2: LNHNV, YYDKDF (reference sequence). This CDR3 spans 17 amino acids. Comment on this clonotype: Its antigen remains unidentified.

Two rounds of nested PCR, of roughly 15 and 9 cycles, were run on TCRalpha and TCRbeta cDNA. TCRdb reprocessed the 5' RACE reads and stores each CDR3 protein as one record, lacking DNA. The sample's table shows approximately 400,000 distinct CDR3 sequences. This sequence originates from a human donor with ulcerative colitis or Crohn's disease, or a healthy co-twin of an affected twin (not recorded which). The sample comprised blood. V gene TRBV15 combines with J gene TRBJ1-5. The chain's CDR3 is CATSRGNQEYSNQPQHF.